This T cell receptor (beta chain) was sequenced during a study of T cell repertoires in cytomegalovirus infection. Study in general: The authors relied on CMV epitopes, both recently identified HLA-C-restricted and well-studied HLA-B-restricted. Public signatures in TCR beta pointed to CMV infection and matching HLA type.

Trimming removed 3 bases from V and 1 base from J, with 13 bases in between. In germline, CDR1 is SQVTM, CDR2 ANQGSEA. The CDR3 is 14 amino acids. One entry per CDR3 protein, called by TCRdb with MiXCR from the reads. Counted here are about 920,000 distinct CDR3 sequences, approximately 32% occurring once; the ten biggest clones make up about an eighth. In regard to this clonotype: Its matching antigen is unknown.

The clonotype was recovered from a human donor in good health (CMV status not recorded). Some clones in this sample may be carry-over from other donors' samples. The source was cultured CD8+ T cells from PBMCs, collected from culture after CMV antigen stimulation. The V call is TRBV29-1, the J call TRBJ2-7; tentatively, D is TRBD1 or TRBD2 (5 bases each). This CDR3 reads CSVDRDVASYEQYF. CDR3 in DNA: TGCAGCGTTGATAGGGACGTAGCTTCCTACGAGCAGTACTTC.